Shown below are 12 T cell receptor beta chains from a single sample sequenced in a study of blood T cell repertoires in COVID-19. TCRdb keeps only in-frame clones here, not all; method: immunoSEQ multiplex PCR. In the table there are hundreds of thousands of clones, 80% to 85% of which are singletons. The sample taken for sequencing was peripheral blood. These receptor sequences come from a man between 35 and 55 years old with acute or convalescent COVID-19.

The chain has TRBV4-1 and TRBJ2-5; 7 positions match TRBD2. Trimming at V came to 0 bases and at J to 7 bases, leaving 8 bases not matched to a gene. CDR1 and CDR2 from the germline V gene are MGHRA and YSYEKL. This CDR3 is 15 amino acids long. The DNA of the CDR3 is TGCGCCAGCAGCCAAGAAAGTCGGCGCGGGGGGACCCAGTACTTC. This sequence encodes CASSQESRRGGTQYF.

The CDR3 DNA reads TGTGCCAGTAGGGGCGGACAGGGGTCGCGACTGACGGGCGGCTACACCTTC. Translating gives CASRGGQGSRLTGGYTF. This chain links TRBV19 with TRBJ1-2; 9 bases align to TRBD1. From germline, CDR1 is LNHDA and CDR2 SQIVND (reference sequence). The CDR3 loop spans 17 amino acids. V shed 6 bases, J shed 8 bases, and the junction held 19 bases outside the gene matches.

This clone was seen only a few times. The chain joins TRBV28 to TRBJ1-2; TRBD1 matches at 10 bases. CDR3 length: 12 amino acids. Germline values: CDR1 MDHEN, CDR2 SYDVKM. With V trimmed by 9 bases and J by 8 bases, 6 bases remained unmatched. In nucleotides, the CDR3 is TGTGCCAGTACGACAGGGGGCCGAGGCTACACCTTC. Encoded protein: CASTTGGRGYTF.

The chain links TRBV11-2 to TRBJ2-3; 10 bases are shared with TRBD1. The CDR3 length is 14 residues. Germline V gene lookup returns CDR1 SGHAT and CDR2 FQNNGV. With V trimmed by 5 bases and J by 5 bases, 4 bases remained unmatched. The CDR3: CASSGWTGGDTQYF. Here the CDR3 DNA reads TGTGCCAGCAGCGGGTGGACAGGGGGAGATACGCAGTATTTT.

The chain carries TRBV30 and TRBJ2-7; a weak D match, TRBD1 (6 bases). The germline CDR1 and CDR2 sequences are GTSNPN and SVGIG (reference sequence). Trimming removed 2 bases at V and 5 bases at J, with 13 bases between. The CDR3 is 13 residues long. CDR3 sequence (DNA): TGTGCCTGGAGTTACGGGACAAATAACGAGCAGTACTTC. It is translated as CAWSYGTNNEQYF.

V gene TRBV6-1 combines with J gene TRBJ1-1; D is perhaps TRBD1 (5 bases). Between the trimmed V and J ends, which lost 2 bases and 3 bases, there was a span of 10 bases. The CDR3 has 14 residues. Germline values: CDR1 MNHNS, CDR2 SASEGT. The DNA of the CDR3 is TGTGCCAGCAGTGAATTGGGGGGGGACACTGAAGCTTTCTTT. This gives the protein CASSELGGDTEAFF.

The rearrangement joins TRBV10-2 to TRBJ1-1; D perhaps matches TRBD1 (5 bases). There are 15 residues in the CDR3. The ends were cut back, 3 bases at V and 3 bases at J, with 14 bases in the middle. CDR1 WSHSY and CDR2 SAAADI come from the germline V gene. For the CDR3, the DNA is TGCGCCAGCAGTGATTGGGGCAGGAGGGACACTGAAGCTTTCTTT. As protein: CASSDWGRRDTEAFF.

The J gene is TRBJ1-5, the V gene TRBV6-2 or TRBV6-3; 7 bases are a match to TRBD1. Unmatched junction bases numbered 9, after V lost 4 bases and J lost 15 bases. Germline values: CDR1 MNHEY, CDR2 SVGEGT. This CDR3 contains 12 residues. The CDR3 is CASSSRDSPRHF. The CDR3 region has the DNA TGTGCCAGCAGTTCAAGGGACAGCCCAAGGCATTTT.

This chain's CDR3 is CATSDFRTANGLAETYEQYF. DNA of the CDR3: TGTGCCACCAGTGATTTCCGGACAGCGAACGGACTAGCGGAAACCTACGAGCAGTACTTC. This chain links TRBV24-1 with TRBJ2-7, with TRBD2 matching 10 bases. The junction had 16 bases not matched to a gene; V was cut back by 1 base and J by 2 bases. The CDR3 extends over 20 amino acids. CDR1 and CDR2 from the germline V gene are KGHDR and SFDVKD.

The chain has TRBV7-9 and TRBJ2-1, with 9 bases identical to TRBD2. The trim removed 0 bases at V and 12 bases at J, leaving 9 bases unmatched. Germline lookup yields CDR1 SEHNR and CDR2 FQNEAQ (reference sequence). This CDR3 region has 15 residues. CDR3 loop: CASSLAQASGIAQFF. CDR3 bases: TGTGCCAGCAGCTTAGCCCAGGCTAGCGGGATTGCGCAGTTCTTC.

DNA for the CDR3: TGTGCCAGCAGCTTATCTAGGACAGGGGCCTCTAACTATGGCTACACCTTC. Translated: CASSLSRTGASNYGYTF. This sequence joins TRBV7-8 and TRBJ1-2; TRBD1 aligns across 9 bases. The CDR3 contains 17 residues. CDR1 and CDR2 from the germline V gene are SGHVS and FQNEAQ. V lost 2 bases and J lost 0; bases outside the gene matches: 7.

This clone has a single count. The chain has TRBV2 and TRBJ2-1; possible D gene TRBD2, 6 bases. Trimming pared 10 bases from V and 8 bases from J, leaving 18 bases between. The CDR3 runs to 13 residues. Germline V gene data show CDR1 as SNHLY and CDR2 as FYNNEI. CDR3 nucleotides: TGTGCCACCGGAGGGGATGCGAGGGATGAGCAGTTCTTC. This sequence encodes CATGGDARDEQFF.